This T cell receptor beta chain was identified during a study of blood T cells in healthy people across ages. V shed 4 bases and J 3 bases; nucleotides not matched to a gene: 5. Per germline, CDR1 LGHNA and CDR2 YNFKEQ. This CDR3 region has 15 residues. Next came a second PCR, run for about 6 to 11 cycles, which used a sample-barcoded 5' primer along with a J-beta primer mix. TCRdb analysed the 5' RACE reads with MiXCR anew, one entry per CDR3 protein. The table lists around 650,000 distinct CDR3 sequences, around two fifths of them singletons, with approximately 31% in the top ten. Sequenced: blood. The genes are TRBV4-2 and TRBJ2-3; TRBD1 matches 9 bases. The receptor's source is a man aged 80 or over in good health. The CDR3 sequence is CASSRTGQGTDTQYF. The CDR3 nucleotides are TGTGCCAGCAGCCGGACGGGACAGGGAACAGATACGCAGTATTTT.